This T cell receptor (beta chain) appears in the sequencing data of a study of blood T cell repertoires in COVID-19. Study-wide background: The United States, Italy and Spain supplied acute and convalescent COVID-19 samples. The analysed material was cDNA or gDNA that came from T cells, B-cell-depleted T cells, or PBMCs.

Those who participated ranged in age from roughly 18 to 95 years and resided in about two dozen US areas. No more than 2 weeks before study entry, exposed participants had met a case of COVID-19. Deletions cut 2 bases from V and 0 bases from J, with 11 bases between. CDR3 length: 16 amino acids. Germline assignment: CDR1 MNHEY and CDR2 SVGAGI. The data were produced by immunoSEQ multiplex PCR, yet TCRdb's version contains in-frame clones alone and is incomplete. The sample contains some 320,000 clones, 90% of which appear only once. The specimen sequenced was PBMCs or T cells enriched from blood (not recorded which). The V and J genes are TRBV6-5 and TRBJ1-3, with D unclear. This clonotype originated in a woman aged 25 to 39 who had been exposed to COVID-19. The CDR3 DNA is TGTGCCAGCAGTTACGGGCCTGGCAGCTCTGGAAACACCATATATTTT. Translation gives CASSYGPGSSGNTIYF.